This passage covers 27 T cell receptor beta chains from one sample sequenced in a study of STAT3 mutations in large granular lymphocyte leukemia. Some clones are missing from TCRdb's copy, which holds only in-frame ones; the method was immunoSEQ multiplex PCR. The sample holds 40,000 to 50,000 clones; around 80% are singletons and the top ten take 0.4% to 0.55%. Study conclusions and caveats: Every T-cell large granular lymphocyte leukemia patient had at least one immunodominant TCR beta clonotype.

These receptors lack a known antigen. The sample consisted of PBMCs. The receptors stem from a human donor with T large granular lymphocyte leukemia. Some clones in this sample may be carry-over from other donors' samples.

This rearrangement joins TRBV7-8 to TRBJ2-7; TRBD1 matches at 8 bases. This CDR3 region has 14 residues. V lost 3 bases and J lost 1; bases outside the gene matches: 2. Germline CDR1 SGHVS, CDR2 FQNEAQ. The CDR3 is CASSFDRGSYEQYF. CDR3 in DNA: TGTGCCAGCAGCTTCGACAGGGGTTCCTACGAGCAGTACTTC.

The chain recombines TRBV4-2 with TRBJ1-1, with unresolved D. Trimming shortened V by 0 bases and J by 2 bases, and 10 bases separated the two germline ends. CDR1 is LGHNA, CDR2 YNFKEQ, per germline. The CDR3 is 15 amino acids. The CDR3 bases are TGTGCCAGCAGCCAAGATTCGGCAGCCAACACTGAAGCTTTCTTT. Amino acid sequence: CASSQDSAANTEAFF.

This chain connects TRBV28 to TRBJ1-4; tentative D call: TRBD1 (6 bases). Trimming removed 6 bases at V and 2 bases at J, with 10 bases between. Germline CDR1 and CDR2: MDHEN and SYDVKM. The CDR3 has 14 residues. Here the CDR3 DNA reads TGTGCCAGCAGGAATGGACAGACTAATGAAAAACTGTTTTTT. Translated: CASRNGQTNEKLFF.

This clone was seen a handful of times. CDR3 loop: CASRPAGFTDTQYF. The CDR3 DNA reads as TGTGCCAGTAGGCCAGCGGGGTTCACAGATACGCAGTATTTT. This chain connects TRBV19 to TRBJ2-3; the match to TRBD2 covers 7 bases. CDR3 length: 14 residues. V trimming: 6 bases; J trimming: 2 bases; junction bases outside the gene matches: 5. Looked up from germline, CDR1 is LNHDA and CDR2 is SQIVND (reference sequence).

V is TRBV10-3 and J is TRBJ1-3; the match to TRBD1 covers 9 bases. Trimming took 7 bases from V and 3 from J; bases not matched to a gene: 4. CDR1 and CDR2 (germline): ENHRY, SYGVKD. This CDR3 comprises 14 residues. CDR3 nucleotide sequence: TGTGCCATCATGACGGGACAGGGTGGAAACACCATATATTTT. Translating gives CAIMTGQGGNTIYF.

The V and J genes are TRBV19 and TRBJ2-7; tentatively, D is TRBD1 (6 bases). Germline V gene data show CDR1 as LNHDA and CDR2 as SQIVND (reference sequence). V lost 7 bases and J lost 7, with 17 bases in between. This CDR3 is built from 13 residues. The CDR3 protein is CASTSQGLGEQYF. CDR3 in DNA: TGTGCCAGTACCTCGCAGGGGCTGGGGGAGCAGTACTTC. Looking up the rest from reference TRBV19 and TRBJ2-7 gives the full variable domain: DGGITQSPKYLFRKEGQNVTLSCEQNLNHDAMYWYRQDPGQGLRLIYYSQIVNDFQKGDIAEGYSVSREKKESFPLTVTSAQKNPTAFYLCASTSQGLGEQYFGPGTRLTVT.

The chain combines TRBV19 with TRBJ2-3; a weak D match, TRBD2 (6 bases). V was shortened by 0 bases and J by 0 bases, with 16 bases between the two germline ends. The CDR3 loop spans 18 amino acids. Germline values: CDR1 LNHDA, CDR2 SQIVND (reference sequence). In DNA, the CDR3 is TGTGCCAGTAGTATAGAAGGGTTGGGGAGGACTAGCACAGATACGCAGTATTTT. Translating gives CASSIEGLGRTSTDTQYF. The whole variable domain, remainder taken from reference TRBV19 and TRBJ2-3, is DGGITQSPKYLFRKEGQNVTLSCEQNLNHDAMYWYRQDPGQGLRLIYYSQIVNDFQKGDIAEGYSVSREKKESFPLTVTSAQKNPTAFYLCASSIEGLGRTSTDTQYFGPGTRLTVL.

V is TRBV5-1 and J is TRBJ2-5, with TRBD1 identical over 7 bases. The V segment lost 3 bases and the J segment 2 bases; nucleotides outside the gene matches: 4. The CDR3 is 14 amino acids. The germline V gene has CDR1 SGHRS and CDR2 YFSETQ. For the CDR3, the DNA is TGCGCCAGCAGCTGGACAGGAGAGCAAGAGACCCAGTACTTC. Amino acid sequence: CASSWTGEQETQYF.

This clone was counted a single time. The rearrangement joins TRBV13 to TRBJ2-2; 7 bases fit TRBD1. The CDR3 extends over 15 amino acids. The V gene end was trimmed by 1 base and the J gene end by 4 bases; junction bases not matched to a gene: 3. CDR1 is PRHDT, CDR2 FYEKMQ, per germline (reference sequence). CDR3 protein: CASSLEGDSTGELFF. The CDR3 DNA is TGTGCCAGCAGCTTAGAAGGGGACAGCACCGGGGAGCTGTTTTTT.

This chain uses TRBV6-6 with TRBJ2-3; 12 bases are a match to TRBD2. This CDR3 has 15 residues. Per the germline V gene, CDR1 is MNHNY and CDR2 is SVGAGI (reference sequence). The trim removed 7 bases at V and 3 bases at J, leaving 5 bases unmatched. The CDR3 DNA follows: TGTGCCAGCACCCTAGCGGGGGGGCTTACAGATACGCAGTATTTT. It is translated as CASTLAGGLTDTQYF.

V is TRBV4-3 and J is TRBJ1-2, with D tentatively TRBD1 (5 bases). The CDR3 contains 15 residues. Germline values: CDR1 LGHNA, CDR2 YSLEER. The ends were cut back, 2 bases at V and 7 bases at J, with 17 bases in the middle. The DNA of the CDR3 is TGCGCCAGCAGCCAAACGGGACTCTCGGAACGTGGCTACACCTTC. Amino acids: CASSQTGLSERGYTF.

The V gene is TRBV6-5, the J gene TRBJ2-1; D is unclear. With 6 bases removed from V and 5 bases from J, the gap between germline ends came to 11 bases. This CDR3 spans 13 amino acids. Germline CDR1 is MNHEY and CDR2 is SVGAGI. This chain's CDR3 is CASRTIQNNEQFF. The CDR3 nucleotides are TGTGCCAGCAGGACAATACAAAACAATGAGCAGTTCTTC.

V gene TRBV19 combines with J gene TRBJ1-2; no definite D call. V was shortened by 6 bases and J by 5 bases, with 10 bases between the two germline ends. This CDR3 contains 12 residues. Looked up from germline, CDR1 is LNHDA and CDR2 is SQIVND (reference sequence). DNA of the CDR3: TGTGCCAGTAGACCCACAGCTTATGGCTACACCTTC. Translated: CASRPTAYGYTF.

This clone was observed once. This chain joins TRBV28 and TRBJ1-1, with D maybe TRBD1 (5 bases). The V gene's germline CDR1 is MDHEN and CDR2 SYDVKM. V dropped 3 bases and J dropped 10 bases, with 9 bases sitting between them. CDR3 length: 11 amino acids. The chain's CDR3 is CASSFPRGAFF. CDR3 DNA: TGTGCCAGCAGTTTCCCGAGGGGAGCTTTCTTT.

The V call is TRBV5-1, the J call TRBJ2-5, with 14 bases lining up with TRBD2. Germline CDR1 and CDR2: SGHRS and YFSETQ. The length of the CDR3 is 16 residues. V shed 3 bases and J 5 bases; nucleotides not matched to a gene: 6. CDR3 coding DNA: TGCGCCAGCAGCTCTAGACTAGCGGGGGGGCAGGAGACCCAGTACTTC. Translated, it gives CASSSRLAGGQETQYF.

The genes are TRBV5-1 and TRBJ1-4; a possible D gene is TRBD1 (6 bases). Trimming shortened V by 0 bases and J by 8 bases, and 20 bases separated the two germline ends. Germline CDR1 reads SGHRS; CDR2 reads YFSETQ. The CDR3 has 17 residues. The CDR3: CASSLVGGRDIQEKLFF. The CDR3 nucleotides read TGCGCCAGCAGCTTGGTCGGGGGCCGGGACATACAAGAAAAACTGTTTTTT.

The chain recombines TRBV27 with TRBJ2-2; D ambiguous. The CDR3 has 12 residues. Trimming stripped 5 bases from V and 3 bases from J, with 4 bases between. Germline-derived CDR1 and CDR2 are MNHEY and SMNVEV (reference sequence). The CDR3 here is CASSEYTGELFF. For the CDR3, the DNA is TGTGCCAGCAGTGAATACACCGGGGAGCTGTTTTTT.

This chain connects TRBV7-9 to TRBJ1-1, with D tentatively TRBD1 (6 bases). The V gene lost 1 base and the J gene lost 3 bases, with 12 bases spanning the gap. The CDR3 sequence is 15 residues long. Germline CDR1 and CDR2: SEHNR and FQNEAQ (reference sequence). The CDR3 loop is CASSLGGAGDTEAFF. DNA of the CDR3: TGTGCCAGCAGCTTAGGGGGGGCCGGGGACACTGAAGCTTTCTTT.

The chain recombines TRBV6-5 with TRBJ2-1; D possibly uses TRBD1 or TRBD2 (6 bases each). Germline CDR1 and CDR2: MNHEY and SVGAGI. V lost 7 bases and J 9 bases, leaving 16 bases between the germline ends. This CDR3 has 13 amino acids. The CDR3 region has the DNA TGTGCCAGCACCCTCCCTGAGGGGGGTGAGCAGTTCTTC. This translates into CASTLPEGGEQFF.

V gene TRBV7-2 combines with J gene TRBJ2-6, with no clear D. Germline assignment: CDR1 SGHTA and CDR2 FQGNSA. Deletions cut 1 base from V and 2 bases from J, with 3 bases between. The CDR3 has 14 amino acids. CDR3 DNA sequence: TGTGCCAGCAGCTTAGGGACTGGGGCCAACGTCCTGACTTTC. This gives the protein CASSLGTGANVLTF.

The chain joins TRBV5-1 to TRBJ2-1; D may be TRBD1 (5 bases). V shed 1 base and J shed 1 base, with 27 bases lying between them. Germline V gene lookup returns CDR1 SGHRS and CDR2 YFSETQ. This CDR3 has 21 residues. The CDR3 loop is CASSLPPATSSQGESYNEQFF. The CDR3 DNA follows: TGCGCCAGCAGCTTGCCGCCGGCCACTTCCTCCCAAGGGGAATCCTACAATGAGCAGTTCTTC.

The chain combines TRBV28 with TRBJ1-4; weak D call: TRBD1 (5 bases). Trimming stripped 2 bases from V and 11 bases from J, with 27 bases between. There are 18 residues in the CDR3. Germline-derived CDR1 and CDR2 are MDHEN and SYDVKM. CDR3 in DNA: TGTGCCAGCAGTTTAGACAGTTGGTCCTTCGAGGGGCGAACTAAACTGTTTTTT. As protein: CASSLDSWSFEGRTKLFF.

V usage is TRBV5-4 and J usage is TRBJ2-7; TRBD1 aligns across 7 bases. The CDR3 is 12 residues long. Germline assignment: CDR1 SGHNT and CDR2 YYREEE (reference sequence). The CDR3 coding sequence is TGTGCCAGCAGCTTGGGGGGACAGCCTCTTCACGTC. Protein product: CASSLGGQPLHV.

The chain recombines TRBV5-1 with TRBJ2-3; maybe TRBD2 (7 bases). CDR1 and CDR2 from the germline V gene are SGHRS and YFSETQ. The germline V and J ends were trimmed by 4 bases and 6 bases, with 12 bases remaining between them. The CDR3 runs 13 residues. CDR3 loop: CASSGGAGDTQYF. The CDR3 DNA follows: TGCGCCAGCAGCGGGGGGGCAGGTGATACGCAGTATTTT.

The CDR3 DNA reads TGTGCCAGCAGCCGCTCTAGCGGGGGGTATGAGCAGTTCTTC. This codes for CASSRSSGGYEQFF. The chain employs TRBV11-3 and TRBJ2-1, with TRBD2 identical over 11 bases. V lost 5 bases, J lost 8 bases, and 5 bases stayed unmatched. The CDR3 spans 14 residues. The V gene's germline CDR1 is SGHNT and CDR2 YENEEA.

This clone turned up a few times. The chain links TRBV6-5 to TRBJ2-7; TRBD1 aligns across 8 bases. Trimming cost V 5 bases and J 5 bases; bases outside gene matches: 8. CDR3 length: 14 amino acids. Per the germline V gene, CDR1 is MNHEY and CDR2 is SVGAGI. CDR3 sequence reads: CASSRSDRGHEQYF. CDR3 coding DNA: TGTGCCAGCAGTCGATCCGACAGGGGCCACGAGCAGTACTTC.

This chain links TRBV5-1 with TRBJ2-1; 10 bases map to TRBD2. V lost 0 bases and J lost 3; bases outside the gene matches: 3. The CDR3 spans 16 residues. Germline CDR1 is SGHRS and CDR2 is YFSETQ. The CDR3 DNA reads as TGCGCCAGCAGCTTGGGTAGCGGGGGGTTCTACAATGAGCAGTTCTTC. This sequence encodes CASSLGSGGFYNEQFF. Looking up the rest from reference TRBV5-1 and TRBJ2-1 gives the full variable domain: KAGVTQTPRYLIKTRGQQVTLSCSPISGHRSVSWYQQTPGQGLQFLFEYFSETQRNKGNFPGRFSGRQFSNSRSEMNVSTLELGDSALYLCASSLGSGGFYNEQFFGPGTRLTVL.